A few counts support the clone carrying this TCR beta chain. The data were taken from a study of T-cell reconstitution after alpha-beta-depleted transplantation in children. Preparing the TCRbeta library involved the use of unique molecular identifiers. A single record per CDR3 protein comes from TCRdb applying MiXCR to the PCR reads. The sample lists hundreds of thousands of distinct CDR3 sequences, over 15% seen once, with 0.9% to 1.2% in the top ten. The sample was PBMCs from the stem cell graft donor, taken from the stem cell graft. This receptor was obtained from a human donor who donated a stem cell graft to a child with acute myeloid leukemia.

Here the CDR3 DNA reads TGTGCCAGCAGCTGGGACAGCTTAGATCAGCCCCAGCATTTT. Encoded protein: CASSWDSLDQPQHF. The rearrangement joins TRBV28 to TRBJ1-5; 7 nucleotides line up with TRBD1. CDR3 length: 14 amino acids. Germline CDR1 MDHEN, CDR2 SYDVKM. J lost 5 bases, V lost 6 bases, and 7 bases had no gene match.